This T cell receptor (beta chain) was observed in a study of blood T cells in healthy people across ages. Next came a second PCR, run for about 6 to 12 cycles, which used a sample-barcoded 5' primer along with a J-beta primer mix. TCRdb reprocessed the 5' RACE reads with MiXCR, giving one entry per CDR3 protein. Here the sample spans fewer than 750,000 distinct CDR3 sequences, around 52% being singletons. In this sample, this clonotype turned up many times. The CDR3 has 12 amino acids. Germline V gene sequence: CDR1 ENHRY, CDR2 SYGVKD. Trimming took 2 bases from V and 7 from J, leaving 8 bases between them.

Source material: blood. This TCR was sampled from a woman over 75 in good health. This sequence joins TRBV10-3 and TRBJ1-2; D gene ambiguous. The DNA for the CDR3 is TGTGCCATCAGTGAGGGGCAAGGTGGCTACACCTTC. Amino acid sequence: CAISEGQGGYTF.